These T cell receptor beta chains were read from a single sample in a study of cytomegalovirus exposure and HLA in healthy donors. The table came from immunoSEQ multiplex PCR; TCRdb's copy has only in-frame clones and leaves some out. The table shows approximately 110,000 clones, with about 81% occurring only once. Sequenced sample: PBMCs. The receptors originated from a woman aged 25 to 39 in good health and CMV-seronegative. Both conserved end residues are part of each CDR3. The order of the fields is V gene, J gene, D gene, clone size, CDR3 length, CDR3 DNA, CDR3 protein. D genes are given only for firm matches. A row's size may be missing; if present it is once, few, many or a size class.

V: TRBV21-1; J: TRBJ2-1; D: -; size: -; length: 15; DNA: TGTGCCAGCAGACTAGCGGGGTACTCCTACAATGAGCAGTTCTTC; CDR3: CASRLAGYSYNEQFF
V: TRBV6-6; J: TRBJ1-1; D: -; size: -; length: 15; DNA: TGTGCCAGCAGTTACCGAACGCAGGGTACCACTGAAGCTTTCTTT; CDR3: CASSYRTQGTTEAFF
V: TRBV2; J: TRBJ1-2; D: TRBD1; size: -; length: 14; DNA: TGTGCCAGCAGAAGACAGGGTGTCGACTATGGCTACACCTTC; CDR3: CASRRQGVDYGYTF
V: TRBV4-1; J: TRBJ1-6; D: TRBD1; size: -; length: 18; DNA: TGCGCCAGCAGCCAAGAGCCTCCGGGACAGGGCTATAATTCACCCCTCCACTTT; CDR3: CASSQEPPGQGYNSPLHF
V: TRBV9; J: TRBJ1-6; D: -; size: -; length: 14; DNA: TGTGCCAGCAGCTCAAGAGTTTATAATTCACCCCTCCACTTT; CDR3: CASSSRVYNSPLHF
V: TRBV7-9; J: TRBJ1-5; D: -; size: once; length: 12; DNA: TGTGCCAGCAGCTTAGAGCTACAGCCCCAGCATTTT; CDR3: CASSLELQPQHF
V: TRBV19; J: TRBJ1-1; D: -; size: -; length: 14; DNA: TGTGCCAGTAGTATTTGGGGGCGCAGCACTGAAGCTTTCTTT; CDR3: CASSIWGRSTEAFF
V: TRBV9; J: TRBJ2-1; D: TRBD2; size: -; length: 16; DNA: TGTGCCAGCAGCACCCAGGGACTAGCGGGAGTCGGTGAGCAGTTCTTC; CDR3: CASSTQGLAGVGEQFF
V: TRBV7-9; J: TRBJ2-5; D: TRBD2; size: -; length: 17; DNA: TGTGCCAGCAGCGACCCCGAGGTTGCGGGGGGACAAGAGACCCAGTACTTC; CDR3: CASSDPEVAGGQETQYF
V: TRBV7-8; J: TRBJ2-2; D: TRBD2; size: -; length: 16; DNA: TGTGCCAGCAGCCCGCTAGCGGGGGGAAACACCGGGGAGCTGTTTTTT; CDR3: CASSPLAGGNTGELFF
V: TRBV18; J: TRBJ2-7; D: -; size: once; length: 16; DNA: TGTGCCAGCTCACCACCGACTAGTTGGGGGTCCTACGAGCAGTACTTC; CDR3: CASSPPTSWGSYEQYF
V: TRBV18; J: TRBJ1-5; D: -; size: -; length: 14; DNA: TGTGCCAGCTCACCAGGGGGCCACAATCAGCCCCAGCATTTT; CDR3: CASSPGGHNQPQHF
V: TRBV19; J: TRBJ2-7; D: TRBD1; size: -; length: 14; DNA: TGTGCCAGTAGTCACGGGACAGTATCCTACGAGCAGTACTTC; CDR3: CASSHGTVSYEQYF
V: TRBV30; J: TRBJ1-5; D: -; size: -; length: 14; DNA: TGTGCCTGGGATTTGTCCGGGGGCAATCAGCCCCAGCATTTT; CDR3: CAWDLSGGNQPQHF
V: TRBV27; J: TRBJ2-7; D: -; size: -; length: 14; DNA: TGTGCCAGCAGTTTACGTCCGGGTCCCTACGAGCAGTACTTC; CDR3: CASSLRPGPYEQYF
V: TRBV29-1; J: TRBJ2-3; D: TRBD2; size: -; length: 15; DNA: TGCAGCGTTGAAACCGGAGCGGGAGACTTAGATACGCAGTATTTT; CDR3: CSVETGAGDLDTQYF
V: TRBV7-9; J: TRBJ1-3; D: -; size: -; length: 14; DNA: TGTGCCAGCAGCCGCGCGGGTGGTGGAAACACCATATATTTT; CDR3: CASSRAGGGNTIYF
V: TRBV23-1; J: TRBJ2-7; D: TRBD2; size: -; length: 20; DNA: TGCGCCAGCAGTCAATCGAGGTGGGGGGGACTAGCGGGAGTAGTCTACGAGCAGTACTTC; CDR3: CASSQSRWGGLAGVVYEQYF
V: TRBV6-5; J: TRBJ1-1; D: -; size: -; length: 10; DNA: TGCACGGCAGGCCGCCCTGAAGCTTTCTTT; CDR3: CTAGRPEAFF
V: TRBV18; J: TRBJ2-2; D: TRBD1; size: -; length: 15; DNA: TGTGCCAGCTCAGTCGGGACAGGGGAGCCCGGGGAGCTGTTTTTT; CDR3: CASSVGTGEPGELFF